Listed below are T cell receptor beta chains from one sample, sequenced in a study of cytomegalovirus exposure and HLA in healthy donors. Only in-frame clones appear in the TCRdb table, and some are missing; sequencing was by immunoSEQ multiplex PCR. The data contain 210,000 or so clones, approximately 83% of them singletons. Sequenced sample: PBMCs. These receptor sequences come from a woman aged 50 to 60 in good health and CMV-seropositive. Both conserved end residues are part of each CDR3. D genes are given only for firm matches. Only part of the rows carry a size: once, few, many, or a class if the clone is expanded.

v_gene: TRBV4-2
abundance: NA
j_gene: TRBJ2-3
d_gene: TRBD2
CDR3aa: CASSPGLAADTQYF
CDR3nt: TGTGCCAGCAGCCCGGGACTAGCCGCAGATACGCAGTATTTT

v_gene: TRBV7-8
abundance: NA
j_gene: TRBJ1-1
d_gene: NA
CDR3aa: CASSGTQGTEAFF
CDR3nt: TGTGCCAGCAGCGGAACGCAGGGGACTGAAGCTTTCTTT

v_gene: TRBV5-1
abundance: NA
j_gene: TRBJ2-7
d_gene: NA
CDR3aa: CASSSGGQYEQYF
CDR3nt: TGCGCCAGTTCATCCGGGGGTCAGTACGAGCAGTACTTC

v_gene: TRBV18
abundance: NA
j_gene: TRBJ2-7
d_gene: TRBD1
CDR3aa: CASSPRTGAYEQYF
CDR3nt: TGTGCCAGCTCACCAAGGACAGGGGCCTACGAGCAGTACTTC

v_gene: TRBV6-6
abundance: NA
j_gene: TRBJ1-6
d_gene: NA
CDR3aa: CASSYYDSNSPLHF
CDR3nt: TGTGCCAGCAGTTACTATGACAGCAATTCACCCCTCCACTTT

v_gene: TRBV6-5
abundance: NA
j_gene: TRBJ1-2
d_gene: NA
CDR3aa: CASSQSLGGLGYTF
CDR3nt: TGTGCCAGCAGCCAAAGCCTGGGGGGACTCGGCTACACCTTC

v_gene: TRBV6-5
abundance: once
j_gene: TRBJ2-7
d_gene: NA
CDR3aa: CASSPEAAYEQYF
CDR3nt: TGTGCCAGCAGTCCCGAAGCGGCCTACGAGCAGTACTTC

v_gene: TRBV6-4
abundance: NA
j_gene: TRBJ1-1
d_gene: NA
CDR3aa: CASRPRAGWGDTEAFF
CDR3nt: TGTGCCAGCAGACCCCGGGCAGGGTGGGGGGACACTGAAGCTTTCTTT

v_gene: TRBV30
abundance: NA
j_gene: TRBJ1-2
d_gene: TRBD1
CDR3aa: CAWRAGGAPGYTF
CDR3nt: TGTGCCTGGAGGGCAGGGGGCGCCCCTGGCTACACCTTC

v_gene: TRBV6-4
abundance: NA
j_gene: TRBJ2-3
d_gene: TRBD1
CDR3aa: CASSDRDQLLDRDTDTQYF
CDR3nt: TGTGCCAGCAGTGACCGGGACCAATTGTTGGACAGGGACACAGATACGCAGTATTTT

v_gene: TRBV6-5
abundance: NA
j_gene: TRBJ1-1
d_gene: NA
CDR3aa: CASSEPNTEAFF
CDR3nt: TGTGCCAGCAGTGAGCCGAACACTGAAGCTTTCTTT

v_gene: TRBV6-1
abundance: NA
j_gene: TRBJ2-7
d_gene: TRBD1
CDR3aa: CASSEDRGFSYEQYF
CDR3nt: TGTGCCAGCAGTGAAGACAGGGGGTTCTCCTACGAGCAGTACTTC

v_gene: TRBV6-5
abundance: NA
j_gene: TRBJ1-2
d_gene: TRBD1
CDR3aa: CASSRDRGSYGYTF
CDR3nt: TGTGCCAGCAGCCGGGACAGGGGGAGCTATGGCTACACCTTC

v_gene: TRBV6-5
abundance: NA
j_gene: TRBJ1-1
d_gene: NA
CDR3aa: CASRQLNTEAFF
CDR3nt: TGTGCCAGCAGACAACTGAACACTGAAGCTTTCTTT

v_gene: TRBV6-4
abundance: NA
j_gene: TRBJ1-6
d_gene: TRBD1
CDR3aa: CASSRGTDDNSPLHF
CDR3nt: TGTGCCAGCAGCCGAGGGACAGACGATAATTCACCCCTCCACTTT

v_gene: TRBV5-1
abundance: NA
j_gene: TRBJ1-6
d_gene: NA
CDR3aa: CASSLNFNNSPLHF
CDR3nt: TGCGCCAGCAGCTTAAACTTTAATAATTCACCCCTCCACTTT

v_gene: TRBV5-1
abundance: NA
j_gene: TRBJ1-4
d_gene: TRBD1
CDR3aa: CASSPQGDGDEKLFF
CDR3nt: TGCGCCAGCAGCCCACAGGGGGATGGGGATGAAAAACTGTTTTTT

v_gene: TRBV5-8
abundance: NA
j_gene: TRBJ2-7
d_gene: NA
CDR3aa: CASSPPGEQYF
CDR3nt: TGTGCCAGCAGCCCCCCGGGCGAGCAGTACTTC

v_gene: TRBV11-2
abundance: NA
j_gene: TRBJ1-1
d_gene: TRBD1
CDR3aa: CASSLGGTGTNTEAFF
CDR3nt: TGTGCCAGCAGCTTAGGGGGGACAGGGACGAACACTGAAGCTTTCTTT

v_gene: TRBV5-1
abundance: NA
j_gene: TRBJ1-2
d_gene: NA
CDR3aa: CASSTGHRVYGYTF
CDR3nt: TGCGCCAGCAGCACCGGCCACAGAGTCTATGGCTACACCTTC

v_gene: TRBV5-1
abundance: NA
j_gene: TRBJ1-5
d_gene: NA
CDR3aa: CASSLGRPNQPQHF
CDR3nt: TGCGCCAGCAGCTTGGGCAGGCCTAATCAGCCCCAGCATTTT

v_gene: TRBV2
abundance: once
j_gene: TRBJ2-3
d_gene: NA
CDR3aa: CASSEDQIRLVSTDTQYF
CDR3nt: TGTGCCAGCAGTGAAGACCAAATTCGGCTAGTCAGCACAGATACGCAGTATTTT

v_gene: TRBV11-2
abundance: NA
j_gene: TRBJ2-7
d_gene: NA
CDR3aa: CASSYLLEGPKYF
CDR3nt: TGTGCCAGCAGCTACCTCCTGGAGGGCCCCAAGTACTTC

v_gene: TRBV19
abundance: NA
j_gene: TRBJ1-5
d_gene: TRBD1
CDR3aa: CASSIGQGRSVQPQHF
CDR3nt: TGTGCCAGTAGTATAGGACAGGGACGATCTGTTCAGCCCCAGCATTTT

v_gene: TRBV28
abundance: NA
j_gene: TRBJ1-5
d_gene: NA
CDR3aa: CASSPGSRRNQPQHF
CDR3nt: TGTGCCAGCAGCCCGGGATCACGAAGGAATCAGCCCCAGCATTTT

v_gene: TRBV5-1
abundance: NA
j_gene: TRBJ2-1
d_gene: TRBD1
CDR3aa: CASSDGTGAGNEQFF
CDR3nt: TGCGCCAGCAGCGACGGGACAGGGGCAGGGAATGAGCAGTTCTTC

v_gene: TRBV5-5
abundance: NA
j_gene: TRBJ2-7
d_gene: NA
CDR3aa: CASSRLGTSYEQYF
CDR3nt: TGTGCCAGCTCCCGACTAGGGACGTCCTACGAGCAGTACTTC

v_gene: TRBV7-7
abundance: NA
j_gene: TRBJ2-7
d_gene: NA
CDR3aa: CASSRQSYEQYF
CDR3nt: TGTGCCAGCAGCCGACAGTCCTACGAGCAGTACTTC

v_gene: TRBV29-1
abundance: NA
j_gene: TRBJ2-5
d_gene: TRBD2
CDR3aa: CSALTSAETQYF
CDR3nt: TGCAGCGCTCTGACTAGCGCGGAGACCCAGTACTTC

v_gene: TRBV29-1
abundance: NA
j_gene: TRBJ2-6
d_gene: NA
CDR3aa: CSVAERGAPGANVLTF
CDR3nt: TGCAGCGTGGCGGAAAGGGGCGCCCCTGGGGCCAACGTCCTGACTTTC

v_gene: TRBV6-1
abundance: NA
j_gene: TRBJ2-5
d_gene: TRBD2
CDR3aa: CASSRAGGQETQYF
CDR3nt: TGTGCCAGCAGTCGAGCGGGGGGGCAAGAGACCCAGTACTTC

v_gene: TRBV4-2
abundance: few
j_gene: TRBJ2-7
d_gene: NA
CDR3aa: CASSQAYDWSSYEQYF
CDR3nt: TGTGCCAGCAGCCAAGCTTACGACTGGAGCTCCTACGAGCAGTACTTC

v_gene: TRBV6-5
abundance: NA
j_gene: TRBJ1-2
d_gene: NA
CDR3aa: CASSYSGQGNYGYTF
CDR3nt: TGTGCCAGCAGTTACTCGGGGCAGGGTAACTATGGCTACACCTTC

v_gene: TRBV7-9
abundance: NA
j_gene: TRBJ2-1
d_gene: TRBD1
CDR3aa: CASSLAGTGDNEQFF
CDR3nt: TGTGCCAGCAGCTTAGCCGGGACAGGGGATAATGAGCAGTTCTTC

v_gene: TRBV15
abundance: NA
j_gene: TRBJ1-1
d_gene: TRBD1
CDR3aa: CATTMGTVDTEAFF
CDR3nt: TGTGCCACCACAATGGGGACAGTTGACACTGAAGCTTTCTTT

v_gene: TRBV5-6
abundance: few
j_gene: TRBJ2-1
d_gene: NA
CDR3aa: CASSFRYNEQFF
CDR3nt: TGTGCCAGCAGCTTCAGGTACAATGAGCAGTTCTTC

v_gene: TRBV30
abundance: NA
j_gene: TRBJ2-7
d_gene: NA
CDR3aa: CAWSWQDAYEQYF
CDR3nt: TGTGCCTGGAGTTGGCAGGATGCCTACGAGCAGTACTTC

v_gene: TRBV7-2
abundance: NA
j_gene: TRBJ1-5
d_gene: TRBD1
CDR3aa: CASTREMAGGQPQHF
CDR3nt: TGTGCCAGCACCCGAGAGATGGCAGGGGGTCAGCCCCAGCATTTT

v_gene: TRBV6-6
abundance: NA
j_gene: TRBJ2-1
d_gene: TRBD2
CDR3aa: CASSSGTSREQFF
CDR3nt: TGTGCCAGCAGTTCCGGGACTAGTAGGGAGCAGTTCTTC

v_gene: TRBV6-5
abundance: NA
j_gene: TRBJ1-2
d_gene: NA
CDR3aa: CASRPPGGNGYTF
CDR3nt: TGTGCCAGCAGACCCCCGGGGGGCAATGGCTACACCTTC

v_gene: TRBV7-3
abundance: NA
j_gene: TRBJ1-2
d_gene: TRBD1
CDR3aa: CASSLGQGRDYGYTF
CDR3nt: TGTGCCAGCAGCTTAGGACAGGGTAGGGACTATGGCTACACCTTC